This is a list of T cell receptor beta chains from one sample in a study of blood T cell repertoires in COVID-19. Profiled with immunoSEQ multiplex PCR; TCRdb holds only in-frame clones, not every one. The table lists about 180,000 clones, around 80% of them singletons. The sequencing input was peripheral blood. The receptors were sampled from a woman older than 75 with COVID-19, enrolled during active disease. The CDR3 runs from the conserved cysteine through the conserved F or W. A D gene is named only where the DNA matches it firmly. A clone size is listed for some rows: how often the clone was seen (once, few, many), or a class if it is expanded.

V: TRBV24-1
size: few
J: TRBJ1-6
D: .
CDR3: CATSRGDNSPLHF
DNA: TGTGCCACCAGTCGGGGGGATAATTCACCCCTCCACTTT

V: TRBV18
size: .
J: TRBJ1-2
D: TRBD1
CDR3: CASSPLGQGNGYTF
DNA: TGTGCCAGCTCACCATTGGGACAGGGAAATGGCTACACCTTC

V: TRBV5-1
size: once
J: TRBJ2-2
D: .
CDR3: CASSSGLLTGELFF
DNA: TGCGCCAGCAGTTCGGGACTCCTGACCGGGGAGCTGTTTTTT

V: TRBV7-6
size: .
J: TRBJ1-2
D: TRBD1
CDR3: CASSPIAGTGVYGYTF
DNA: TGTGCCAGCAGCCCCATTGCGGGGACAGGGGTTTATGGCTACACCTTC

V: TRBV5-1
size: .
J: TRBJ2-1
D: TRBD1
CDR3: CASSLTGARYNEQFF
DNA: TGCGCCAGCAGCTTAACAGGGGCCCGATACAATGAGCAGTTCTTC

V: TRBV28
size: once
J: TRBJ2-3
D: .
CDR3: CATRLDTDTQYF
DNA: TGTGCCACCCGACTAGACACAGATACGCAGTATTTT

V: TRBV5-4
size: .
J: TRBJ1-2
D: TRBD1
CDR3: CASSRGGAGGDYGYTF
DNA: TGTGCCAGCAGCCGAGGGGGGGCAGGGGGCGACTATGGCTACACCTTC

V: TRBV4-1
size: .
J: TRBJ2-3
D: TRBD2
CDR3: CASTHRDYSTDTQYF
DNA: TGCGCCAGCACCCACCGGGACTATAGCACAGATACGCAGTATTTT

V: TRBV5-1
size: once
J: TRBJ2-1
D: TRBD2
CDR3: CASSILAGGYNEQFF
DNA: TGCGCCAGCAGCATACTAGCGGGAGGCTACAATGAGCAGTTCTTC

V: TRBV19
size: .
J: TRBJ2-7
D: TRBD2
CDR3: CASSITGEGEQYF
DNA: TGTGCCAGTAGTATCACTGGGGAGGGCGAGCAGTACTTC

V: TRBV5-1
size: .
J: TRBJ2-7
D: .
CDR3: CASSLAGNEQYF
DNA: TGCGCCAGCAGCTTGGCCGGGAACGAGCAGTACTTC

V: TRBV5-6
size: .
J: TRBJ2-5
D: TRBD2
CDR3: CASSSSGTYQETQYF
DNA: TGTGCCAGCAGCTCCAGCGGGACCTACCAAGAGACCCAGTACTTC

V: TRBV10-1
size: .
J: TRBJ2-5
D: .
CDR3: CASSETTTDQETQYF
DNA: TGCGCCAGCAGTGAGACGACGACAGACCAAGAGACCCAGTACTTC

V: TRBV2
size: .
J: TRBJ2-7
D: TRBD2
CDR3: CASSEALAGREQYF
DNA: TGTGCCAGCAGTGAAGCACTAGCGGGTCGCGAGCAGTACTTC

V: TRBV12-3/TRBV12-4
size: .
J: TRBJ2-5
D: .
CDR3: CASSSEYQETQYF
DNA: TGTGCCAGCAGTTCTGAGTACCAAGAGACCCAGTACTTC

V: TRBV2
size: .
J: TRBJ1-6
D: .
CDR3: CASRGIPPSPLHF
DNA: TGTGCCAGCAGGGGCATTCCCCCCTCACCCCTCCACTTT

V: TRBV12-3/TRBV12-4
size: .
J: TRBJ1-2
D: .
CDR3: CASSLALGGVTF
DNA: TGTGCCAGCAGTTTAGCGCTGGGAGGGGTGACCTTC

V: TRBV11-3
size: .
J: TRBJ1-1
D: .
CDR3: CASSLGGRVEAFF
DNA: TGTGCCAGCAGCTTAGGAGGCCGAGTTGAAGCTTTCTTT

V: TRBV5-1
size: .
J: TRBJ2-5
D: .
CDR3: CASSLGATGVHQETQYF
DNA: TGCGCCAGCAGCTTGGGAGCGACAGGAGTCCACCAAGAGACCCAGTACTTC

V: TRBV19
size: .
J: TRBJ1-5
D: .
CDR3: CASRGGGPQHF
DNA: TGTGCCAGTAGAGGAGGCGGGCCCCAGCATTTT

V: TRBV7-2
size: .
J: TRBJ2-7
D: .
CDR3: CASSTPGYEQYF
DNA: TGTGCCAGCAGCACCCCAGGATACGAGCAGTACTTC

V: TRBV11-2
size: .
J: TRBJ2-7
D: .
CDR3: CASSLDQGAGLYF
DNA: TGTGCCAGCAGCTTAGATCAAGGGGCAGGCCTGTACTTC

V: TRBV3-1/TRBV3-2
size: once
J: TRBJ2-1
D: .
CDR3: CASSQTARGEQFF
DNA: TGTGCCAGCAGCCAGACAGCAAGGGGTGAGCAGTTCTTC

V: TRBV5-1
size: .
J: TRBJ2-1
D: TRBD2
CDR3: CASSTTSGRVNEQFF
DNA: TGCGCCAGCAGCACCACTAGCGGGAGGGTCAATGAGCAGTTCTTC

V: TRBV16
size: .
J: TRBJ1-1
D: .
CDR3: CASSQSTILEAFF
DNA: TGTGCCAGCAGCCAATCCACTATCCTTGAAGCTTTCTTT

V: TRBV5-1
size: .
J: TRBJ2-7
D: .
CDR3: CASSPWTSSYEQYF
DNA: TGCGCCTCTTCCCCTTGGACTTCCTCCTACGAGCAGTACTTC

V: TRBV10-3
size: .
J: TRBJ2-1
D: .
CDR3: CAISESITGPRDEQFF
DNA: TGTGCCATCAGTGAGTCGATAACAGGGCCTCGGGATGAGCAGTTCTTC

V: TRBV5-4
size: .
J: TRBJ1-2
D: TRBD1
CDR3: CASRPRGTGSYGYTF
DNA: TGTGCCAGCAGACCACGTGGGACAGGGTCATATGGCTACACCTTC

V: TRBV2
size: .
J: TRBJ2-7
D: TRBD1
CDR3: CAGGQESYEQYF
DNA: TGTGCCGGTGGACAGGAGTCCTACGAGCAGTACTTC

V: TRBV19
size: .
J: TRBJ1-1
D: TRBD1
CDR3: CASSPWGQGRSEAFF
DNA: TGTGCCAGTAGTCCCTGGGGACAGGGGAGGTCTGAAGCTTTCTTT

V: TRBV2
size: .
J: TRBJ2-1
D: .
CDR3: CASSEFLARLEQFF
DNA: TGTGCCAGCAGTGAATTTCTAGCGCGATTAGAACAGTTCTTC

V: TRBV25-1
size: .
J: TRBJ1-6
D: .
CDR3: CASAAGNNSPLHF
DNA: TGTGCCAGCGCGGCGGGCAACAATTCACCCCTCCACTTT

V: TRBV19
size: .
J: TRBJ2-1
D: .
CDR3: CASSSMTGGVNEQFF
DNA: TGTGCCAGTAGTTCAATGACAGGTGGGGTCAATGAGCAGTTCTTC

V: TRBV6-5
size: .
J: TRBJ2-2
D: .
CDR3: CASSYSGGTGELFF
DNA: TGTGCCAGCAGTTACTCCGGAGGCACCGGGGAGCTGTTTTTT

V: TRBV4-3
size: .
J: TRBJ2-7
D: .
CDR3: CASSQDLRDEQYF
DNA: TGCGCCAGCAGCCAAGATTTGAGGGACGAGCAGTACTTC

V: TRBV3-1/TRBV3-2
size: .
J: TRBJ1-2
D: TRBD1
CDR3: CASSPRAGPGQGEGDYGYTF
DNA: TGTGCCAGCAGCCCCAGAGCGGGTCCGGGACAGGGGGAAGGAGACTATGGCTACACCTTC

V: TRBV6-6
size: .
J: TRBJ2-2
D: TRBD1
CDR3: CATQGARGLFF
DNA: TGTGCCACTCAGGGGGCGCGAGGGCTGTTTTTT

V: TRBV5-1
size: few
J: TRBJ2-7
D: .
CDR3: CASSLGTQVTYEQYF
DNA: TGCGCCAGCAGCTTGGGAACACAGGTCACCTACGAGCAGTACTTC

V: TRBV20-1
size: many
J: TRBJ2-7
D: .
CDR3: CSASYIQDISYEQYF
DNA: TGCAGTGCTAGTTATATTCAGGACATAAGCTACGAGCAGTACTTC

V: TRBV7-8
size: .
J: TRBJ1-4
D: .
CDR3: CASSPQATNEKLFF
DNA: TGTGCCAGCAGCCCACAAGCAACTAATGAAAAACTGTTTTTT

V: TRBV6-6
size: .
J: TRBJ2-1
D: TRBD2
CDR3: CASDDSGGPYNEQFF
DNA: TGTGCCAGCGACGATAGCGGGGGCCCCTACAATGAGCAGTTCTTC

V: TRBV12-3/TRBV12-4
size: .
J: TRBJ2-2
D: .
CDR3: CASRSTVTGELFF
DNA: TGTGCCAGCAGGTCGACAGTGACCGGGGAGCTGTTTTTT

V: TRBV3-1/TRBV3-2
size: .
J: TRBJ2-3
D: TRBD2
CDR3: CASSQGGGDTQYF
DNA: TGTGCCAGCAGCCAGGGGGGGGGAGATACGCAGTATTTT

V: TRBV7-2
size: .
J: TRBJ1-4
D: .
CDR3: CASSLVGTATNEKLFF
DNA: TGTGCCAGCAGCTTAGTAGGGACTGCAACTAATGAAAAACTGTTTTTT

V: TRBV24-1
size: .
J: TRBJ1-5
D: .
CDR3: CATSEGHQRRSNQPQHF
DNA: TGTGCCACCAGTGAGGGACATCAGAGGAGGAGCAATCAGCCCCAGCATTTT

V: TRBV7-2
size: .
J: TRBJ1-1
D: .
CDR3: CASSFWEGTEAFF
DNA: TGTGCCAGCAGCTTCTGGGAGGGAACTGAAGCTTTCTTT

V: TRBV5-1
size: .
J: TRBJ2-5
D: TRBD2
CDR3: CASSVGLAGNQETQYF
DNA: TGCGCCAGCAGCGTGGGACTAGCGGGAAACCAAGAGACCCAGTACTTC

V: TRBV10-3
size: .
J: TRBJ1-1
D: TRBD1
CDR3: CAIRGIQGTNTEAFF
DNA: TGTGCCATCAGGGGGATACAGGGGACGAACACTGAAGCTTTCTTT

V: TRBV19
size: once
J: TRBJ2-1
D: TRBD1
CDR3: CASRPTGTAFNEQFF
DNA: TGTGCCAGTAGGCCAACCGGGACAGCCTTCAATGAGCAGTTCTTC

V: TRBV4-2
size: .
J: TRBJ1-3
D: .
CDR3: CASWGRQSGNTIYF
DNA: TGTGCCAGCTGGGGCAGACAATCTGGAAACACCATATATTTT

V: TRBV12-5
size: .
J: TRBJ1-3
D: .
CDR3: CASGRGSSGNTIYF
DNA: TGTGCTAGTGGCCGGGGGTCCTCTGGAAACACCATATATTTT

V: TRBV5-4
size: .
J: TRBJ1-1
D: TRBD1
CDR3: CASSTRTGGIGEAFF
DNA: TGTGCCAGCAGCACCAGGACAGGGGGCATTGGTGAAGCTTTCTTT

V: TRBV19
size: .
J: TRBJ1-6
D: TRBD1
CDR3: CASSSSGTGFHSPLHF
DNA: TGTGCCAGTAGTTCATCCGGGACAGGGTTTCATTCACCCCTCCACTTT

V: TRBV7-9
size: many
J: TRBJ1-4
D: .
CDR3: CASSSSREKLFF
DNA: .